Shown below are 24 T cell receptor beta chains from a single sample sequenced in a study of metastatic and nonmetastatic thyroid tumors. Treatment of any kind had been given to no patient before thyroid surgery. TCRdb re-clonotyped the PCR reads through MiXCR. The data hold 6,000 to 8,000 clones, with around a quarter observed a single time. The material sequenced was adjacent normal tissue. The origin of the receptors is a male donor with papillary thyroid cancer or a benign thyroid nodule (not recorded which). Some clones in this sample may be carry-over from other donors' samples.

V gene TRBV11-2 combines with J gene TRBJ1-1; the D is unclear. There are 14 residues in the CDR3. The V gene's germline CDR1 is SGHAT and CDR2 FQNNGV. V was pared by 1 base and J by 1 base, with 7 bases between. CDR3 region: CASSLGGANTEAFF. CDR3 DNA sequence: TGTGCCAGCAGCTTAGGGGGAGCGAACACTGAAGCTTTCTTT.

The V call is TRBV6-1, the J call TRBJ2-2; 11 nucleotides line up with TRBD2. The germline CDR1 and CDR2 sequences are MNHNS and SASEGT. The CDR3 runs 18 residues. V shed 11 bases, J shed 0 bases, and the junction held 14 bases outside the gene matches. CDR3 amino acids: CAAVGGTSGTANTGELFF. The CDR3 region has the DNA TGTGCCGCCGTGGGGGGGACTAGCGGAACCGCGAACACCGGGGAGCTGTTTTTT.

This clone was found a few times. The CDR3 DNA reads as TGTGCCAGCAGTATCTCGGGGGCCCTAACCTACGAGCAGTACTTC. Translation gives CASSISGALTYEQYF. The chain employs TRBV6-2 or TRBV6-3 and TRBJ2-7; D possibly uses TRBD1 or TRBD2 (6 bases each). Trimming left V 5 bases short and J 2 bases short, with 16 bases between. Per the germline V gene, CDR1 is MNHEY and CDR2 is SVGEGT. This CDR3 is built from 15 residues.

This clone has only a few counts. This chain uses TRBV6-1 with TRBJ1-3, with 7 nucleotides matching TRBD1. The germline CDR1 and CDR2 sequences are MNHNS and SASEGT. V lost 6 bases, J lost 0 bases, and 2 bases stayed unmatched. The CDR3 covers 14 residues. The CDR3 reads CASRTGSSGNTIYF. The CDR3, as DNA: TGTGCCAGCAGGACAGGGTCCTCTGGAAACACCATATATTTT.

This sequence joins TRBV7-3 and TRBJ2-1; 10 positions match TRBD2. The CDR3 has 15 residues. V gave up 0 bases and J gave up 8 bases; unmatched junction bases: 4. The germline CDR1 and CDR2 sequences are SGHTA and FQGTGA. The CDR3 DNA reads TGTGCCAGCAGCTTAACCCTAGCGGGAGTAGATGAGCAGTTCTTC. Protein sequence: CASSLTLAGVDEQFF.

This clone has a handful of counts. Here the CDR3 reads CASSFIGADYGYTF. The CDR3 coding sequence is TGTGCCAGCAGTTTTATCGGGGCGGACTATGGCTACACCTTC. The V gene is TRBV27, the J gene TRBJ1-2; the D gene is possibly TRBD1 (5 bases). Germline V CDR1 and CDR2: MNHEY, SMNVEV (reference sequence). The CDR3 covers 14 residues. V lost 3 bases and J 3 bases, leaving 11 bases between the germline ends.

J is TRBJ1-4 and V is TRBV13, with a possible D match to TRBD1 (6 bases). In germline, CDR1 is PRHDT, CDR2 FYEKMQ (reference sequence). Trimming took 7 bases from V and 5 from J, leaving 17 bases between them. This CDR3 has 15 amino acids. CDR3 residues: CASTGGAGPNEKLFF. CDR3 DNA: TGTGCCAGCACCGGGGGGGCAGGGCCCAATGAAAAACTGTTTTTT.

This clone showed up many times. The chain couples TRBV28 to TRBJ2-1; TRBD2 agrees at 10 bases. V gave up 7 bases and J gave up 7 bases; unmatched junction bases: 7. Germline V lookup: CDR1 MDHEN, CDR2 SYDVKM. This CDR3 has 14 residues. The CDR3 spells CASIQASGRNEQFF. The CDR3 coding sequence is TGTGCCAGCATTCAAGCTAGCGGGAGAAATGAGCAGTTCTTC.

This clone was counted only a few times. V is TRBV27 and J is TRBJ2-3; 8 bases match TRBD1. This CDR3 is built from 18 residues. With 1 base clipped from V and 4 bases from J, the junction kept 13 bases outside the gene matches. Germline lookup yields CDR1 MNHEY and CDR2 SMNVEV (reference sequence). This CDR3 is CASSLLWKQDRVPDTQYF. CDR3 nucleotide sequence: TGTGCCAGCAGTTTATTATGGAAGCAGGACAGGGTCCCAGATACGCAGTATTTT.

The CDR3 region is CASSFGGADTQYF. CDR3 coding DNA: TGTGCCAGCAGCTTCGGGGGGGCAGATACGCAGTATTTT. The V call is TRBV7-6, the J call TRBJ2-3, with 8 bases that match TRBD2. V dropped 3 bases and J dropped 4; count of bases not matched to a gene: 0. The CDR3 has 13 amino acids. Germline CDR1 reads SGHVS; CDR2 reads FNYEAQ.

This clone was recorded a few times. J is TRBJ2-7 and V is TRBV2; D not certain. V gave up 1 base and J gave up 3 bases, with 7 bases separating them. The germline V gene has CDR1 SNHLY and CDR2 FYNNEI. The CDR3 is made up of 13 amino acids. The CDR3 coding sequence is TGTGCCAGCAGTGAAGACCGGTTCTACGAGCAGTACTTC. It translates to CASSEDRFYEQYF.

Ten or more counts support this clone. The V call is TRBV20-1, the J call TRBJ2-5; TRBD2 agrees at 16 bases. This CDR3 region has 14 residues. Germline assignment: CDR1 DFQATT and CDR2 SNEGSKA (reference sequence). The CDR3 reads CRGLAGGPGETQYF. The CDR3 bases are TGCAGGGGACTAGCGGGAGGGCCAGGGGAGACCCAGTACTTC.

This chain joins TRBV12-5 and TRBJ2-1, with TRBD1 matching over 7 bases. The CDR3 consists of 12 residues. Germline assignment: CDR1 LGHNT and CDR2 FRNRAP. Trimming removed 1 base from V and 10 bases from J; junction bases left unmatched: 1. The chain's CDR3 is CASGLGDREQFF. CDR3 bases: TGTGCTAGTGGTTTGGGGGACAGAGAGCAGTTCTTC.

This chain uses TRBV6-1 with TRBJ1-1; D unclear. The CDR3 consists of 13 residues. V lost 5 bases, J lost 4 bases, and 11 bases lay in between. CDR1 and CDR2 (germline): MNHNS, SASEGT. The CDR3 protein is CASSLPPGTEAFF. CDR3 sequence (DNA): TGTGCCAGCAGTTTACCCCCGGGCACTGAAGCTTTCTTT.

V is TRBV24-1 and J is TRBJ2-5, with D maybe TRBD2 (5 bases). CDR1 is KGHDR and CDR2 is SFDVKD in the germline V gene. The CDR3 is 15 amino acids. Trimming pared 1 base from V and 2 bases from J, leaving 10 bases between. The CDR3 DNA is TGTGCCACCAGTGATTTTACAGCGGCGCAAGAGACCCAGTACTTC. Protein product: CATSDFTAAQETQYF.

At least ten counts were recorded for this clone. The rearrangement uses TRBV20-1 and TRBJ2-5, with a possible D match to TRBD1 (6 bases). V was clipped by 7 bases and J by 5 bases, with 20 bases between them. Germline loops: CDR1 DFQATT, CDR2 SNEGSKA (reference sequence). The CDR3 length is 14 residues. In DNA form, the CDR3 reads TGCAGTGAGGGGGTATCAGGGGCGCGCGAGACCCAGTACTTC. Translation gives CSEGVSGARETQYF.

The J gene is TRBJ1-1, the V gene TRBV12-3 or TRBV12-4, with D unresolved. CDR3 size: 14 residues. Trimming left V 2 bases short and J 6 bases short, with 13 bases between. The DNA for the CDR3 is TGTGCCAGCAGTTTAATAAGTGGAGGTTCTGAAGCTTTCTTT. Translated: CASSLISGGSEAFF.

This clone was seen more than once but under ten times. V usage is TRBV11-2 and J usage is TRBJ1-2; D is perhaps TRBD1 (5 bases). The CDR3 contains 16 residues. Looked up from germline, CDR1 is SGHAT and CDR2 is FQNNGV. V shed 0 bases and J shed 3 bases, with 14 bases lying between them. The CDR3 here is CASSLDSAGNYYGYTF. The CDR3 bases are TGTGCCAGCAGCTTAGATTCGGCAGGGAACTACTATGGCTACACCTTC.

In its sample, this clone is large (0.1 to 1%). The chain recombines TRBV2 with TRBJ2-1, with TRBD2 identical over 8 bases. Germline CDR1 and CDR2: SNHLY and FYNNEI. The J segment lost 3 bases and the V segment lost 6 bases, leaving 1 base of the junction unmatched. CDR3 size: 13 residues. The CDR3 region is CASRLAVYNEQFF. The CDR3 DNA reads TGTGCCAGCAGACTAGCGGTCTACAATGAGCAGTTCTTC.

This clone has at least ten counts. CDR3: CASSSPGGWETQYF. The CDR3 nucleotides are TGTGCCAGCAGCTCCCCCGGCGGGTGGGAGACCCAGTACTTC. The chain links TRBV7-9 to TRBJ2-5; D might be TRBD2 (5 bases). Trimming removed 4 bases at V and 5 bases at J, with 14 bases between. This CDR3 region has 14 residues. CDR1 and CDR2 from the germline V gene are SEHNR and FQNEAQ (reference sequence).

This clone turned up a few times. The chain joins TRBV7-3 to TRBJ1-2; a possible D gene is TRBD1 (6 bases). Between the trimmed V and J ends, which lost 1 base and 8 bases, there was a span of 11 bases. Per germline, CDR1 SGHTA and CDR2 FQGTGA. The CDR3 totals 13 residues. The CDR3 DNA follows: TGTGCCAGCAGCTTAAGCACAGGGAAGGGCTACACCTTC. This translates into CASSLSTGKGYTF.

This clone was detected a few times. The chain recombines TRBV5-1 with TRBJ1-1; 7 bases agree with TRBD1. Germline V gene lookup returns CDR1 SGHRS and CDR2 YFSETQ. Trimming cost V 0 bases and J 7 bases; bases outside gene matches: 3. CDR3 length: 13 residues. CDR3 nucleotide sequence: TGCGCCAGCAGCTTGGATGGACAGGTTGAAGCTTTCTTT. It is translated as CASSLDGQVEAFF.

This clone was counted only a few times. The chain joins TRBV4-1 to TRBJ1-2, with D possibly being TRBD1 (6 bases). This CDR3 has 15 residues. The germline V and J ends were trimmed by 2 bases and 3 bases, with 13 bases remaining between them. Per germline, CDR1 MGHRA and CDR2 YSYEKL. The CDR3: CASSQLRAGDYGYTF. CDR3 bases: TGCGCCAGCAGCCAACTCCGGGCAGGGGACTATGGCTACACCTTC.

The chain links TRBV9 to TRBJ1-6, with D tentatively TRBD1 (5 bases). The CDR3 has 16 amino acids. Germline lookup yields CDR1 SGDLS and CDR2 YYNGEE. The germline V and J ends were trimmed by 6 bases and 7 bases, with 20 bases remaining between them. This chain's CDR3 is CASTGEGPGSNSPLHF. The CDR3 bases are TGTGCCAGCACCGGAGAGGGTCCAGGGAGCAATTCACCCCTCCACTTT.